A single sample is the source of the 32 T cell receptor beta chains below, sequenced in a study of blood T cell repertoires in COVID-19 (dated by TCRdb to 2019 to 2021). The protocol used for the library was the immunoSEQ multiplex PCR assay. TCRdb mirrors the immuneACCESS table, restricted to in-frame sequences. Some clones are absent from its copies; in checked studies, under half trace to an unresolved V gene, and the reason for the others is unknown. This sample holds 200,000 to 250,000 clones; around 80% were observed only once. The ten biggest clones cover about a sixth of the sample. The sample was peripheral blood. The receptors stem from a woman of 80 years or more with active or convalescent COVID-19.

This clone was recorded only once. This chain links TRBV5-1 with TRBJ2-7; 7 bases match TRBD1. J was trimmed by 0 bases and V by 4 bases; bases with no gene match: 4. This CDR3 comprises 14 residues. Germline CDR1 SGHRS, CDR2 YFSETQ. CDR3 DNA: TGCGCCAGCAGCCCCGGGGACAGCTCCTACGAGCAGTACTTC. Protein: CASSPGDSSYEQYF. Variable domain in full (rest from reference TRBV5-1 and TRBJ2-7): KAGVTQTPRYLIKTRGQQVTLSCSPISGHRSVSWYQQTPGQGLQFLFEYFSETQRNKGNFPGRFSGRQFSNSRSEMNVSTLELGDSALYLCASSPGDSSYEQYFGPGTRLTVT.

CDR3 region: CASSARGTGELFF. CDR3 DNA sequence: TGTGCCAGCAGCGCCAGGGGCACCGGGGAGCTGTTTTTT. V usage is TRBV9 and J usage is TRBJ2-2; tentative D call: TRBD1 (6 bases). Germline V lookup: CDR1 SGDLS, CDR2 YYNGEE. V lost 3 bases and J 4 bases, leaving 7 bases between the germline ends. The CDR3 contains 13 residues.

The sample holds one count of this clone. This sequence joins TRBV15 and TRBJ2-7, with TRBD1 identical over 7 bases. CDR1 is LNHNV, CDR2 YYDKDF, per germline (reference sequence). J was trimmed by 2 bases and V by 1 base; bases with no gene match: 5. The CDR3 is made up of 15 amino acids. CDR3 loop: CATSRAPTGTYEQYF. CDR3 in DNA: TGTGCCACCAGCAGAGCTCCGACAGGGACCTACGAGCAGTACTTC.

The CDR3 DNA is TGTGCCAGCAGTTACGGGGTAGGGGCCAATCTGGGGGAGCAGTTCTTC. This codes for CASSYGVGANLGEQFF. The chain is built from TRBV6-2 or TRBV6-3 and TRBJ2-1, with D tentatively TRBD1 (5 bases). This CDR3 region has 16 residues. Trimming removed 2 bases from V and 10 bases from J, with 21 bases in between. Germline V gene sequence: CDR1 MNHEY, CDR2 SVGEGT.

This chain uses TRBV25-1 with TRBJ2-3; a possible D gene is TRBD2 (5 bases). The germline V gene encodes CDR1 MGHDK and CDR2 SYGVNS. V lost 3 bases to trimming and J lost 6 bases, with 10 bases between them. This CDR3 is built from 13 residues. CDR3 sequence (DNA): TGTGCCAGCAGTGACACGGGCGGGGATACGCAGTATTTT. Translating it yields CASSDTGGDTQYF. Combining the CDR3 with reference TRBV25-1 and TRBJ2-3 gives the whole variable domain EADIYQTPRYLVIGTGKKITLECSQTMGHDKMYWYQQDPGMELHLIHYSYGVNSTEKGDLSSESTVSRIRTEHFPLTLESARPSHTSQYLCASSDTGGDTQYFGPGTRLTVL.

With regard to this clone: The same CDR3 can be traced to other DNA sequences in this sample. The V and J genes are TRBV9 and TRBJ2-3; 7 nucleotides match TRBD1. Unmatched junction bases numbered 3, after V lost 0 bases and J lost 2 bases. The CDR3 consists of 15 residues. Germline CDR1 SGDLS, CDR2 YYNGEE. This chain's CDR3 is CASSVGGTDTDTQYF. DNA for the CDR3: TGTGCCAGCAGCGTAGGGGGGACAGACACAGATACGCAGTATTTT.

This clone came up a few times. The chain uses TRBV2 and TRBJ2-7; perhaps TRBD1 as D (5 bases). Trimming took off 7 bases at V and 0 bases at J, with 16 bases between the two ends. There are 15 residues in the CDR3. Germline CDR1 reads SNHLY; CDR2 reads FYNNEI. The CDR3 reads CASIPTGVHSYEQYF. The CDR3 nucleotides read TGTGCCAGCATCCCCACAGGAGTTCACTCCTACGAGCAGTACTTC.

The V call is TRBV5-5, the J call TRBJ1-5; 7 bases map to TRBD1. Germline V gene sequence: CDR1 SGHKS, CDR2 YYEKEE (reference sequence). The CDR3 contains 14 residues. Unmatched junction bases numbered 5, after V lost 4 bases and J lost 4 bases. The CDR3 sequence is CASSRDRPNQPQHF. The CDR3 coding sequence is TGTGCCAGCAGCCGGGACAGACCGAATCAGCCCCAGCATTTT.

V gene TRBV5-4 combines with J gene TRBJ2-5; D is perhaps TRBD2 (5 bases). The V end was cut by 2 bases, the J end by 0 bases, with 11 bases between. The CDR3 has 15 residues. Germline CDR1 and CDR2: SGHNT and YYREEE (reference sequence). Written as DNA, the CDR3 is TGTGCCAGCAGCTTAGGGCTAGCTTACCAAGAGACCCAGTACTTC. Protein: CASSLGLAYQETQYF.

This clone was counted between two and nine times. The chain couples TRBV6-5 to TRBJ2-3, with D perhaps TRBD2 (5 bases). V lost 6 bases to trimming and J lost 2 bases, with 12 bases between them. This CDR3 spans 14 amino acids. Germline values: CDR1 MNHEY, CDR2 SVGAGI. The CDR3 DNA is TGTGCCAGCAGGCGGCTAGCTATCACAGATACGCAGTATTTT. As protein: CASRRLAITDTQYF.

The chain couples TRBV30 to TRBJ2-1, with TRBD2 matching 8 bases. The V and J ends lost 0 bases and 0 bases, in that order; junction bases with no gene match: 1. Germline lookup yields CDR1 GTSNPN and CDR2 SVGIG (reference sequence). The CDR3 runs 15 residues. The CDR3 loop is CAWSVLAGSYNEQFF. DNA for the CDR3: TGTGCCTGGAGTGTTCTAGCGGGCTCCTACAATGAGCAGTTCTTC.

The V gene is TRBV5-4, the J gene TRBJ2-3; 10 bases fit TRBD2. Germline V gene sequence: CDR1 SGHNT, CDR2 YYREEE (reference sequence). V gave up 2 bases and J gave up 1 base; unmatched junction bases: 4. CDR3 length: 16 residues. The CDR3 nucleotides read TGTGCCAGCAGCTTTGGTGGGACTAGCGGCACAGATACGCAGTATTTT. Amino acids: CASSFGGTSGTDTQYF.

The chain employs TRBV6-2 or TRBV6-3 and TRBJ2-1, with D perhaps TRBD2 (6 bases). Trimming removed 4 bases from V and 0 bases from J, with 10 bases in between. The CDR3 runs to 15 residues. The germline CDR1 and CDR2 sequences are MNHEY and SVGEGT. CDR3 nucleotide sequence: TGTGCCAGCAGTTTGGCGGGAAACTCCTACAATGAGCAGTTCTTC. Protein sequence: CASSLAGNSYNEQFF.

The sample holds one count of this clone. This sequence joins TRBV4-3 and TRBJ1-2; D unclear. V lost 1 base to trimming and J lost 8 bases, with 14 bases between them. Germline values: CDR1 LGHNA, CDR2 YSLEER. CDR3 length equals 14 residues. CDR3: CASSQVDPTAGYTF. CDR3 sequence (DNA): TGCGCCAGCAGCCAAGTTGATCCAACAGCAGGCTACACCTTC.

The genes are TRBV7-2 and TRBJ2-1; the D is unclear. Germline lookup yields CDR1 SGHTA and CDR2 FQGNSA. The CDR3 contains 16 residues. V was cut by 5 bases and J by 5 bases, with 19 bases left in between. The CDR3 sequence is CASSPRFDAANNEQFF. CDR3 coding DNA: TGTGCCAGCAGCCCCCGGTTTGACGCGGCGAACAATGAGCAGTTCTTC.

CDR3 sequence: CASSLGRGSETQYF. As DNA, the CDR3 is TGTGCCAGCAGCTTGGGTCGGGGGAGCGAGACCCAGTACTTC. The chain couples TRBV5-6 to TRBJ2-5; D might be TRBD2 (6 bases). V was clipped by 0 bases and J by 5 bases, with 11 bases between them. Per the germline V gene, CDR1 is SGHDT and CDR2 is YYEEEE. CDR3 size: 14 residues.

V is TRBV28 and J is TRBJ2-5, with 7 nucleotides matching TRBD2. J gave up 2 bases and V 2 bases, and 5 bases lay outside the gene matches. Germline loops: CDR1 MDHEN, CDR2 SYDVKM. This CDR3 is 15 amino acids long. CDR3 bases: TGTGCCAGCAGTTTAACGGGGAGGGGTCAAGAGACCCAGTACTTC. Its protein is CASSLTGRGQETQYF. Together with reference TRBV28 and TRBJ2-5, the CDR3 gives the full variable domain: DVKVTQSSRYLVKRTGEKVFLECVQDMDHENMFWYRQDPGLGLRLIYFSYDVKMKEKGDIPEGYSVSREKKERFSLILESASTNQTSMYLCASSLTGRGQETQYFGPGTRLLVL.

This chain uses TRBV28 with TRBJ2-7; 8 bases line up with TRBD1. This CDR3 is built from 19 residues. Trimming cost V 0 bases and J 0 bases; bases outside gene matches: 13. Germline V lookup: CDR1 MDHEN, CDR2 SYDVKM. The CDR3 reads CASSLWRDRSLQTSYEQYF. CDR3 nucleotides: TGTGCCAGCAGTTTATGGCGGGACAGGTCGCTCCAGACCTCCTACGAGCAGTACTTC. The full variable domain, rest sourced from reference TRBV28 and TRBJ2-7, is DVKVTQSSRYLVKRTGEKVFLECVQDMDHENMFWYRQDPGLGLRLIYFSYDVKMKEKGDIPEGYSVSREKKERFSLILESASTNQTSMYLCASSLWRDRSLQTSYEQYFGPGTRLTVT.

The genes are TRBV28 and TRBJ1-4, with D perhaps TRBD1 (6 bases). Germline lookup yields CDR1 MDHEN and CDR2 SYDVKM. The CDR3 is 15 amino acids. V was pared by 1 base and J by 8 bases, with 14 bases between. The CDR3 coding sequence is TGTGCCAGCAGTTTATATGGCAGGGGTCGGGAAAAACTGTTTTTT. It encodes CASSLYGRGREKLFF.

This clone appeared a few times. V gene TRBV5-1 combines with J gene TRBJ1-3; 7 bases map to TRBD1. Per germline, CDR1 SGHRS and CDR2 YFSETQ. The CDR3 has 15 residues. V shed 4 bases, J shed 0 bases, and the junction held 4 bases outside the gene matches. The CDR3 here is CASSQGQRSGNTIYF. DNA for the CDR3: TGCGCCAGCAGCCAGGGACAGCGCTCTGGAAACACCATATATTTT.

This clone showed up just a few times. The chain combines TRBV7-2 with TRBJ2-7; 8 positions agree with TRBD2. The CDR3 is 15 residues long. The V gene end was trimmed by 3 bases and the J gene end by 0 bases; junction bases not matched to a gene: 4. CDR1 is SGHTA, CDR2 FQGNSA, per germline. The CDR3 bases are TGTGCCAGCAGCTTCACGGGAGGGGGCTCCTACGAGCAGTACTTC. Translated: CASSFTGGGSYEQYF.

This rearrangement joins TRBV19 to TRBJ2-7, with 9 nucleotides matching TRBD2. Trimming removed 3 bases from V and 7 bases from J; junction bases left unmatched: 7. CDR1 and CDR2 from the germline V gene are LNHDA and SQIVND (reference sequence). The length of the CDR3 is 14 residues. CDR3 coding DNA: TGTGCCAGTAGTATGCCGGGACTAGCATTAGAGCAGTACTTC. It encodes CASSMPGLALEQYF.

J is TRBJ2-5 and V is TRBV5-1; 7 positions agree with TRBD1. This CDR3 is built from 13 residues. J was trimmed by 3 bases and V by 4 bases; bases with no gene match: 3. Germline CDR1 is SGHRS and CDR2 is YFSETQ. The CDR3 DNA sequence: TGCGCCAGCAGCACCGGGACAGAAGAGACCCAGTACTTC. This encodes CASSTGTEETQYF.

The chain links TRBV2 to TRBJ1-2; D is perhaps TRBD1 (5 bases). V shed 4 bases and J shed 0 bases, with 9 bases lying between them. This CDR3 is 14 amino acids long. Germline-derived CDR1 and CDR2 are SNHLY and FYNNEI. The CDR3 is CASSVWGSNYGYTF. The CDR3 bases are TGTGCCAGCAGTGTTTGGGGCTCTAACTATGGCTACACCTTC.

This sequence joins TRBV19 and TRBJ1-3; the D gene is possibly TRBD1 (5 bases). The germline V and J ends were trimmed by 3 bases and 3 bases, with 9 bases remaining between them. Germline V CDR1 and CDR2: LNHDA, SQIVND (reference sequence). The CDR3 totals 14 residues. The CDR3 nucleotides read TGTGCCAGTAGTATGAGACAGCTTGGAAACACCATATATTTT. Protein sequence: CASSMRQLGNTIYF.

This chain's CDR3 is CASSLGQGLDGNTIYF. The CDR3 coding sequence is TGTGCCAGCAGCTTAGGACAGGGGCTTGACGGAAACACCATATATTTT. The gene calls are TRBV7-9 and TRBJ1-3, with 8 bases aligning to TRBD1. Germline V gene sequence: CDR1 SEHNR, CDR2 FQNEAQ (reference sequence). J lost 4 bases, V lost 1 base, and 6 bases had no gene match. The CDR3 extends over 16 amino acids.

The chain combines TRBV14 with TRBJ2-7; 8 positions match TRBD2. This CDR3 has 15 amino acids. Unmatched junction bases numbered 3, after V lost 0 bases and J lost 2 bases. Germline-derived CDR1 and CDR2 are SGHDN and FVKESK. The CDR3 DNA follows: TGTGCCAGCAGCCAAGAGGGACTAGTCCCCTACGAGCAGTACTTC. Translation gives CASSQEGLVPYEQYF.

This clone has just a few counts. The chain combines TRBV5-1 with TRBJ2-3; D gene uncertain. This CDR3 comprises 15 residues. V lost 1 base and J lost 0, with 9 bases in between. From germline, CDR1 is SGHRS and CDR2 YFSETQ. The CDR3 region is CASSLLGGSTDTQYF. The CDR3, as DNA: TGCGCCAGCAGCTTGCTTGGCGGAAGCACAGATACGCAGTATTTT.

The DNA for the CDR3 is TGTGCCAGTAGTGGAATCGACAGGGGGCGGACTGAAGCTTTCTTT. Amino acids: CASSGIDRGRTEAFF. The chain combines TRBV19 with TRBJ1-1; 10 nucleotides line up with TRBD1. The CDR3 is made up of 15 amino acids. The V gene's germline CDR1 is LNHDA and CDR2 SQIVND (reference sequence). The trim removed 5 bases at V and 5 bases at J, leaving 8 bases unmatched. The full variable domain, in which reference TRBV19 and TRBJ1-1 provide the parts outside the CDR3, is DGGITQSPKYLFRKEGQNVTLSCEQNLNHDAMYWYRQDPGQGLRLIYYSQIVNDFQKGDIAEGYSVSREKKESFPLTVTSAQKNPTAFYLCASSGIDRGRTEAFFGQGTRLTVV.

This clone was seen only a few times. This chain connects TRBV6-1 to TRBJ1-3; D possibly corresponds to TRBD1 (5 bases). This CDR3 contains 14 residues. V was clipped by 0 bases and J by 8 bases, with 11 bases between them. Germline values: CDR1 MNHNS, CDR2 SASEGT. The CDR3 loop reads CASSEARGEYTIYF. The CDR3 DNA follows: TGTGCCAGCAGTGAAGCGCGGGGGGAATACACCATATATTTT.

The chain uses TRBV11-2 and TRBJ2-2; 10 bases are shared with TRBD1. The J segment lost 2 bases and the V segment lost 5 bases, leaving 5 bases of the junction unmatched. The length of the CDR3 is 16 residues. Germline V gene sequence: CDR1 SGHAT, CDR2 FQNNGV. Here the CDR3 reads CASSARQGANTGELFF. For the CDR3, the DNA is TGTGCCAGCAGCGCCAGACAGGGGGCTAACACCGGGGAGCTGTTTTTT.

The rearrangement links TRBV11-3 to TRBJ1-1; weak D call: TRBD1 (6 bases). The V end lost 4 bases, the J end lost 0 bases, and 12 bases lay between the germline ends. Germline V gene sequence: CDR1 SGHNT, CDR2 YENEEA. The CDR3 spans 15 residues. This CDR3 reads CASSSGRGMNTEAFF. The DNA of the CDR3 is TGTGCCAGCAGCTCGGGCAGGGGAATGAACACTGAAGCTTTCTTT.